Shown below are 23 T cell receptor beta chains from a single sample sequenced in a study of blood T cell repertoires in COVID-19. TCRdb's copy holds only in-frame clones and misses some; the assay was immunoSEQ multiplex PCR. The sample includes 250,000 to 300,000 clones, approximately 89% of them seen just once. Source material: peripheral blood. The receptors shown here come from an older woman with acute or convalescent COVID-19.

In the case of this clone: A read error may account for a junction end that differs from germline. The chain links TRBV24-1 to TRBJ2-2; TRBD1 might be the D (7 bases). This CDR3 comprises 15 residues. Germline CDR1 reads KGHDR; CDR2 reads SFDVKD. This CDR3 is CAISGGTVDTGELFF. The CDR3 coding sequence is TGTGCCATCAGTGGCGGGACAGTGGACACCGGGGAGCTGTTTTTT.

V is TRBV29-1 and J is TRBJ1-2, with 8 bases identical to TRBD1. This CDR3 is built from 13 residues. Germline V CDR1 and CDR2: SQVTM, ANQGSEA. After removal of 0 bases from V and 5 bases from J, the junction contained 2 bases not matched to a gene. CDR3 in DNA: TGCAGCGTTGAAGAAACAGGGGGGTATGGCTACACCTTC. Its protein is CSVEETGGYGYTF.

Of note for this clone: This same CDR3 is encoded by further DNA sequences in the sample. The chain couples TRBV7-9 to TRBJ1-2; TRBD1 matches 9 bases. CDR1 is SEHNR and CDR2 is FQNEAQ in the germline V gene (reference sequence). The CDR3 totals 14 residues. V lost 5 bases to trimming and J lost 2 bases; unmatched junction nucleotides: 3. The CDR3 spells CASSPGQGNYGYTF. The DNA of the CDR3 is TGTGCCAGCAGCCCGGGACAGGGCAACTATGGCTACACCTTC.

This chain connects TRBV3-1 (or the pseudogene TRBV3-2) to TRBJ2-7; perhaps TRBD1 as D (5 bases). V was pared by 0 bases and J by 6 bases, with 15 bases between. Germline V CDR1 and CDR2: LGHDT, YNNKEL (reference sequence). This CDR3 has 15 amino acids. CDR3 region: CASSQDPAGMVEQYF. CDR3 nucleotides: TGTGCCAGCAGCCAAGATCCGGCAGGGATGGTCGAGCAGTACTTC.

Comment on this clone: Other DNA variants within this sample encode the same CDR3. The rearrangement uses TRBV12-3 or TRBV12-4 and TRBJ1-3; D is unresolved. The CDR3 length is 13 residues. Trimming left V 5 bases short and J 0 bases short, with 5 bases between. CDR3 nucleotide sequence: TGTGCCAGCAGTCTTAGCTCTGGAAACACCATATATTTT. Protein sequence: CASSLSSGNTIYF.

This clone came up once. The chain's CDR3 is CASSLDRSDSRGYTF. CDR3 coding DNA: TGTGCCAGCAGCTTAGATCGGTCCGACAGTCGGGGCTACACCTTC. J is TRBJ1-2 and V is TRBV11-2, with D possibly being TRBD1 (5 bases). Trimming stripped 0 bases from V and 8 bases from J, with 16 bases between. The CDR3 consists of 15 residues. The germline V gene encodes CDR1 SGHAT and CDR2 FQNNGV.

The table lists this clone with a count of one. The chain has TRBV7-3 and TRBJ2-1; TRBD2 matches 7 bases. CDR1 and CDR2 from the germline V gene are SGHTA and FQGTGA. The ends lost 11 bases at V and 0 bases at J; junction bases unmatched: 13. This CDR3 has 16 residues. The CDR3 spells CARIRYRDYSYNEQFF. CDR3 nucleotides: TGTGCCCGTATTAGGTACCGGGACTACTCCTACAATGAGCAGTTCTTC.

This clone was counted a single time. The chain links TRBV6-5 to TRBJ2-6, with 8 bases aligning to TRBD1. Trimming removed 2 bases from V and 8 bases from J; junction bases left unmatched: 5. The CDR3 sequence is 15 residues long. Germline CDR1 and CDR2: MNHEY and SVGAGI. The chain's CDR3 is CASSYPGTGPNVLTF. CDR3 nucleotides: TGTGCCAGCAGTTACCCGGGGACAGGCCCCAACGTCCTGACTTTC.

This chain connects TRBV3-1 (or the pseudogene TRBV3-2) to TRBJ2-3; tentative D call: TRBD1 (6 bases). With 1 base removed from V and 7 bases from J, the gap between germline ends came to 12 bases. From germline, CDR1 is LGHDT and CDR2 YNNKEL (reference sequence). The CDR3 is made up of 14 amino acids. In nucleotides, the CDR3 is TGTGCCAGCAGCCAAGCGGCCAGGGGAAATACGCAGTATTTT. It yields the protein CASSQAARGNTQYF.

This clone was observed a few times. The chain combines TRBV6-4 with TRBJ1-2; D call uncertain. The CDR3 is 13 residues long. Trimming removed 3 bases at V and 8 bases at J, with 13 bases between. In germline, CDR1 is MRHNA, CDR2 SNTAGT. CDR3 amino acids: CASSETPGGGYTF. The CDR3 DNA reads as TGTGCCAGCAGTGAAACCCCGGGAGGCGGCTACACCTTC.

The CDR3 sequence: CASSGRQGARETQYF. CDR3 bases: TGTGCCAGCAGCGGCAGGCAGGGGGCGCGGGAGACCCAGTACTTC. This sequence joins TRBV7-9 and TRBJ2-5; 8 bases are a match to TRBD1. Losses at the gene ends were 5 bases for V and 5 bases for J; bases not matched to a gene: 10. The CDR3 is made up of 15 amino acids. In germline, CDR1 is SEHNR, CDR2 FQNEAQ (reference sequence). Full variable domain (missing parts from reference TRBV7-9 and TRBJ2-5): DTGVSQNPRHKITKRGQNVTFRCDPISEHNRLYWYRQTLGQGPEFLTYFQNEAQLEKSRLLSDRFSAERPKGSFSTLEIQRTEQGDSAMYLCASSGRQGARETQYFGPGTRLLVL.

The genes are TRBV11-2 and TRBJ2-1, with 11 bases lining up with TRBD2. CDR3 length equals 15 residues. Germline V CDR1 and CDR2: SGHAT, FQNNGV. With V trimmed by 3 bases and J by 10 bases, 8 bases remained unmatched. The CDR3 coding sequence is TGTGCCAGCAGCTTGGGGACTAGCGGTTCTAAGGAGCAGTTCTTC. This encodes CASSLGTSGSKEQFF.

CDR3: CASRKVDRGVETQYF. For the CDR3, the DNA is TGTGCCAGCAGAAAGGTTGACAGGGGTGTCGAGACCCAGTACTTC. The chain uses TRBV21-1 and TRBJ2-5; the table calls TRBD1, which could not be checked here. TRBV21-1 is recorded as a pseudogene. This CDR3 has 15 amino acids.

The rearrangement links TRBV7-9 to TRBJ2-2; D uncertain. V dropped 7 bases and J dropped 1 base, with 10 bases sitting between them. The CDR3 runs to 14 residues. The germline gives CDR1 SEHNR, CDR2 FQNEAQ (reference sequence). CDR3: CASMERMNTGELFF. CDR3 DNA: TGTGCCAGCATGGAGAGGATGAACACCGGGGAGCTGTTTTTT.

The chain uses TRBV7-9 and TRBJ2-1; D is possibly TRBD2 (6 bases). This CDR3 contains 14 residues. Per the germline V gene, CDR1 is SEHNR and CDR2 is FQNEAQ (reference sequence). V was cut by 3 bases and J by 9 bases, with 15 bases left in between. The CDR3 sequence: CASSFSNGRSEQFF. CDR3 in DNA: TGTGCCAGCAGCTTTTCGAACGGGAGATCTGAGCAGTTCTTC.

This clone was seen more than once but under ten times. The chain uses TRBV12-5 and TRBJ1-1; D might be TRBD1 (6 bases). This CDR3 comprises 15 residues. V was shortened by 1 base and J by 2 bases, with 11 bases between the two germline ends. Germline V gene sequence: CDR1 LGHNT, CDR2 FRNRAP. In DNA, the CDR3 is TGTGCTAGTGGTTTGGGACAGGCGGGCAACACTGAAGCTTTCTTT. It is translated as CASGLGQAGNTEAFF.

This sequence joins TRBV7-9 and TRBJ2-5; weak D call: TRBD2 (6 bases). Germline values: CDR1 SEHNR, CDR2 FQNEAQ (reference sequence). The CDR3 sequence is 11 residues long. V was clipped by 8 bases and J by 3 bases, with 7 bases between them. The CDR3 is CASGLKETQYF. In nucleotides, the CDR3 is TGTGCCAGCGGACTAAAAGAGACCCAGTACTTC.

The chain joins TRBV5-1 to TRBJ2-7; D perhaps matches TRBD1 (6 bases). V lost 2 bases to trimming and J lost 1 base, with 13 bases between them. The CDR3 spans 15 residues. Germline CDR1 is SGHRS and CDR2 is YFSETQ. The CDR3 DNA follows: TGCGCCAGCAGCTTTAAGACAGGCCCATCCTACGAGCAGTACTTC. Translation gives CASSFKTGPSYEQYF.

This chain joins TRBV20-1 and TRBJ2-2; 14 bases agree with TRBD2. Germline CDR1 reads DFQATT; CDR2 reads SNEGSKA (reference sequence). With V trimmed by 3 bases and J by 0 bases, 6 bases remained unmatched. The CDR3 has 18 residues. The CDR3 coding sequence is TGCAGTGCTAGTCGACTAGCGGGAGGGCCAACGAACACCGGGGAGCTGTTTTTT. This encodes CSASRLAGGPTNTGELFF.

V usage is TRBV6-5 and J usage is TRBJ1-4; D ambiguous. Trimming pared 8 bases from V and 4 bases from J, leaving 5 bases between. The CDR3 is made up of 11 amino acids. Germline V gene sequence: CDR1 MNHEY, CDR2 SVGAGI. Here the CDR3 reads CASGRNEKLFF. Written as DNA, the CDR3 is TGTGCCAGCGGGCGTAATGAAAAACTGTTTTTT.

CDR3 sequence: CASSKGLAGVGTQYF. The CDR3 nucleotides read TGCGCCAGCAGCAAGGGACTAGCGGGGGTAGGTACGCAGTATTTT. V is TRBV5-1 and J is TRBJ2-3; 14 bases fit TRBD2. CDR1 SGHRS and CDR2 YFSETQ come from the germline V gene. With 4 bases clipped from V and 8 bases from J, the junction kept 6 bases outside the gene matches. CDR3 length: 15 amino acids.

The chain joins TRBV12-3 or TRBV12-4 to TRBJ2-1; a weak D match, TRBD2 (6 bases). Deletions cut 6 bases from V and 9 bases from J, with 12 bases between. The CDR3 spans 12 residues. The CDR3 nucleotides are TGTGCCAGCAGCTCGGGACTTAGTGAGCAGTTCTTC. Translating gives CASSSGLSEQFF.

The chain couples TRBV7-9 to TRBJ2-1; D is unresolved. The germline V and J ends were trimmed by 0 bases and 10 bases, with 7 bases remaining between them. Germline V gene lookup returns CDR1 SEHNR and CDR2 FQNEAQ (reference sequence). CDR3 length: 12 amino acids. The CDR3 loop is CASSLALVEQFF. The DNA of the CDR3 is TGTGCCAGCAGCTTAGCTCTAGTAGAGCAGTTCTTC.